This T cell receptor beta chain was documented in a study of blood T cells in healthy people across ages (dated by TCRdb to between 2015 and 2017). Study-wide context: In model experiments, roughly one uniquely barcoded TCR beta cDNA molecule per two T cells was captured by template switching. The study analyzed two additional independent replicas of 1 million unique cDNA reads from the same blood draw for two donors, one aged 18 to 30 and one aged 80 or older. To track age-related changes in TCR beta repertoire diversity, the study relied on deep sequencing normalized with unique cDNA molecular identifiers. Donors were grouped into four age groups: young (average about 15 years), middle-aged (about 40), aged (about 60) and long-lived (just over 80). Broad study findings and their caveats: Since profiling was done on bulk unsorted PBMCs, naive and antigen-experienced compartments could not be conclusively compared. As age increased, observed TCR beta diversity per million T cells dropped in a roughly linear way, and a significant reduction was already evident by age about 36. Compared with the aged group, more naive CD4+ T cells, fewer expanded clones and increased TCR diversity were shown by the long-lived group, suggesting age selection. Estimates of total diversity based on one million sequenced T cells were considered lower bounds and underestimates. Observed TCR beta diversity correlated strongly with the percentage of naive T cells measured by flow cytometry. Because donor CMV infection status was unknown, age-related changes in expanded clonotypes were potentially confounded.

This clonotype was detected once. What this receptor recognizes is not known. No base quality information exists; no much larger clone differs at one position. The protocol used for the library was 5' RACE. Sequencing instrument: Illumina HiSeq 2500. A second PCR of about 6 to 11 cycles was run with a J-beta primer mix and a sample-barcoded 5' primer. A unique molecular identifier was introduced onto each TCR beta cDNA molecule by a template-switch 5' adaptor carrying 12 random nucleotides. Each sample yielded at least 2.5 million CDR3-containing paired-end reads. First-strand cDNA synthesis was performed from all RNA using the Mint cDNA synthesis kit, with priming by a TRBC-specific oligonucleotide. Following uracil-DNA glycosylase treatment, all cDNA underwent a first 18-cycle PCR with the universal primers M1SS and BC2_uni_R. In the source study's methods: For normalization, 1 million high-quality reads, each with a distinct molecular identifier, were randomly selected from each sample. Instead of being binned into consensus sequences, reads with shared molecular identifiers were discarded. CDR3 identification, clonotype clustering and error correction used MiTCR with a Q25 quality threshold and the strictest error-elimination algorithm. A nonparametric unseen species model using Euler transformation provided a lower-bound estimate of total TCR beta diversity. TCRdb reanalyzed the raw reads on its own, using fastp at Q25 for trimming and MiXCR for clone calling, and kept in-frame beta chains. Each entry merges the rows of one CDR3 protein and shows their most common DNA and genes. The V and J calls were determined by TCRdb, not by the authors. The sample records 1 million or so distinct CDR3 sequences, 20% to 25% of which are singletons. Approximately 0.75% of the sample comes from the top ten.

The roughly 39 donors, aged roughly 6 to 95 years, were systemically healthy Caucasian individuals from Russia. About 10 milliliters of peripheral blood were collected from each donor into EDTA-treated Vacutainer tubes. Ficoll-Paque density-gradient centrifugation was used to isolate PBMCs, with at least 6.5 million per sample. Trizol reagent was used to extract total RNA from the PBMCs, yielding at least 5 micrograms per sample. Naive CD45RAhigh/CD27high T cell percentages were measured by flow cytometry on a PBMC aliquot from every donor. These data also featured in a second study, about T cells of mothers and their children. As noted in the second study: Nine systemically healthy Caucasian individuals, comprising three mothers and their six children, were included as donors. cDNA synthesis used all of the extracted RNA, with approximately 1.4 ug of RNA in each 15 ul reaction. In the second PCR, sample barcodes and 2-4 random nucleotides were introduced via the M1S primer. Over 9 million TCR beta CDR3 reads were obtained for each mother, and some 3 million reads were obtained for each child. TCR recombination output is similarly shaped by thymic selection in related and unrelated pairs, with a minor effect exerted by inherited differences. Related mother-child pairs always showed normalized repertoire overlap that was slightly higher than in unrelated mother-child pairs, though the difference was never significant. With a sensitivity of about 100 clones per million clonotypes, no persistent microchimeric T cell clones were detected. Deep NGS was used in the study to compare the TCR beta repertoires of mothers and children and to look for features that separate related mother-child pairs from unrelated individuals. The mean age was 40 +/- 4 years for the mothers and approximately 11 +/- 4 years for the children. After adapter ligation was performed with NEBNext reagents, the libraries were sequenced on an Illumina HiSeq 2000 with 100+100 nt paired-end reads. To avoid cross-contamination, the mother libraries and the child libraries were prepared a month apart and sequenced in separate runs. For each donor, somewhere between roughly 450,000 and 2,200,000 distinct TCR beta clonotypes were identified. Naive TCR beta clonotypes were estimated from low-frequency clonotypes matched to each donor's FACS-determined naive share, without sorting.

The sequencing sample was made of blood. This clonotype originated in a girl aged 2-9 years in good health.

The CDR3 reads CASSYADEQFF. The DNA sequence is given as TGTGCCAGCAGTTACGCAGATGAGCAGTTCTTC. Recombination connected TRBV6-2 or TRBV6-3 to TRBJ2-1; the D gene lacks a confident call. Reading the germline V gene gives CDR1 MNHEY and CDR2 SVGEGT. The CDR3 numbers 11 residues from cysteine through phenylalanine. The CDR3 DNA has 33 bases and is translated from base 1. Trimming costs V 2 bases and J 8 bases, and their ends lie 4 bases apart.